This TCR beta chain is drawn from a study of blood T cell repertoires in COVID-19. Using immunoSEQ multiplex PCR, the repertoire was profiled, and TCRdb retains in-frame clones only, with some absent. The table records 60,000 or so clones, more than 80% of them present only once. Germline V gene lookup returns CDR1 SGHVS and CDR2 FQNEAQ. This CDR3 has 15 residues. Germline trimming cut 3 bases from V and 4 bases from J; bases unmatched to any gene: 8. The rearrangement uses TRBV7-8 and TRBJ1-1, with TRBD1 matching 7 bases. Material: peripheral blood. This TCR was recovered from a man aged 80 or over with acute or convalescent COVID-19. The CDR3: CASSLAGTVGTEAFF. The CDR3 nucleotides read TGTGCCAGCAGCTTGGCCGGGACAGTCGGCACTGAAGCTTTCTTT.